Listed below are T cell receptor beta chains from one sample, sequenced in a study of cytomegalovirus exposure and HLA in healthy donors. Sequencing was performed with immunoSEQ multiplex PCR; in TCRdb, only in-frame clones are kept and a portion is missing. The sample carries some 160,000 clones, 65% to 90% recorded once. The specimen was PBMCs. The source is a man in his forties or fifties in good health and CMV-seropositive. Both conserved end residues are part of each CDR3. The order of the fields is J gene, V gene, D gene, clone size, CDR3 DNA, CDR3 protein. D genes are given only for firm matches. Size values are once, few and many counts, or a class for expanded clones, and some rows have none.

j_call: TRBJ1-1
v_call: TRBV6-1
d_call: NA
clone_size: NA
cdr3_nt: TGTGCCAGCAGGACTTCAGGGGAAACTGAAGCTTTCTTT
cdr3_aa: CASRTSGETEAFF

j_call: TRBJ1-2
v_call: TRBV6-1
d_call: NA
clone_size: NA
cdr3_nt: TGTGCCAGCAGCAGCAGGGGTCTCTATGGCTACACCTTC
cdr3_aa: CASSSRGLYGYTF

j_call: TRBJ2-3
v_call: TRBV11-1
d_call: TRBD2
clone_size: NA
cdr3_nt: TGTGCCAGCAGCCCATGGACTAGCGGGCCCTTCACAGATACGCAGTATTTT
cdr3_aa: CASSPWTSGPFTDTQYF

j_call: TRBJ2-6
v_call: TRBV27
d_call: NA
clone_size: once
cdr3_nt: TGTGCCAGCAGTTCCCACAGGGCTGGGGCCAACGTCCTGACTTTC
cdr3_aa: CASSSHRAGANVLTF

j_call: TRBJ1-6
v_call: TRBV11-2
d_call: NA
clone_size: NA
cdr3_nt: TGTGCCAGCAGCGCGAGTCGGATAGACGGGGTTAATTCACCCCTCCACTTT
cdr3_aa: CASSASRIDGVNSPLHF

j_call: TRBJ1-6
v_call: TRBV6-4
d_call: TRBD1
clone_size: NA
cdr3_nt: TGTGCCAGCAGCCGTACAGGGGAGATGCGGTCACCCCTCCACTTT
cdr3_aa: CASSRTGEMRSPLHF

j_call: TRBJ2-2
v_call: TRBV11-3
d_call: NA
clone_size: NA
cdr3_nt: TGTGCCAGCAGCTTACTCGTCCTCGGGGAGCTGTTTTTT
cdr3_aa: CASSLLVLGELFF

j_call: TRBJ2-3
v_call: TRBV11-3
d_call: TRBD2
clone_size: few
cdr3_nt: TGTGCCAGCAGCTCGAGTAACAGCGGGAGGTCCAACAATAGCACAGATACGCAGTATTTT
cdr3_aa: CASSSSNSGRSNNSTDTQYF

j_call: TRBJ2-7
v_call: TRBV6-6
d_call: NA
clone_size: NA
cdr3_nt: TGTGCCAGCAGTTACCTGGACAACTACGAGCAGTACTTC
cdr3_aa: CASSYLDNYEQYF

j_call: TRBJ2-6
v_call: TRBV7-3
d_call: TRBD1
clone_size: NA
cdr3_nt: TGTGCCAGCAGCTCCGGACAGGGTGTAAGCGTCCTGACTTTC
cdr3_aa: CASSSGQGVSVLTF

j_call: TRBJ1-2
v_call: TRBV29-1
d_call: TRBD1
clone_size: few
cdr3_nt: TGCAGCGTTGTACCCAATTCAGGGGGCGGCTATGGCTACACCTTC
cdr3_aa: CSVVPNSGGGYGYTF

j_call: TRBJ2-1
v_call: TRBV5-1
d_call: NA
clone_size: NA
cdr3_nt: TGCGCCAGCAGCTTTCAGTCCTACAATGAGCAGTTCTTC
cdr3_aa: CASSFQSYNEQFF

j_call: TRBJ1-1
v_call: TRBV7-9
d_call: NA
clone_size: NA
cdr3_nt: TGTGCCAGCAGCTTCTTGCGACAGTACACTGAAGCTTTCTTT
cdr3_aa: CASSFLRQYTEAFF

j_call: TRBJ2-1
v_call: TRBV7-2
d_call: NA
clone_size: NA
cdr3_nt: TGTGCCAGCAGCTTAGTGGGGCCATACAATGAGCAGTTCTTC
cdr3_aa: CASSLVGPYNEQFF

j_call: TRBJ2-1
v_call: TRBV29-1
d_call: NA
clone_size: NA
cdr3_nt: TGCAGCTCCAAATTCGGACTCCGGACGGGTGAGCAGTTCTTC
cdr3_aa: CSSKFGLRTGEQFF